This T cell receptor beta chain was sequenced during a study of OX40 agonist ivuxolimab in advanced cancers. The CDR3 extends over 15 amino acids. Germline V gives CDR1 WNHNN, CDR2 SYGVQD (reference sequence). After removal of 0 bases from V and 6 bases from J, the junction contained 8 bases not matched to a gene. General study results and limits: People who partly responded at 0.1-3.0 mg/kg had some of the least clonal expansion seen. CD4+ and CD8+ blood T cells expanded clonally by week 6 at 0.1 to 3.0 mg/kg.

Generated by immunoSEQ multiplex PCR, the TCRdb table keeps only in-frame clones and is missing some. The sample holds 25,000 to 35,000 clones, roughly nine tenths seen once. As for this clone: What it recognizes is unknown.

The receptor comes from an adult with an advanced solid tumor such as melanoma, head and neck, liver or kidney cancer. The specimen was CD4+ or CD8+ T cells sorted from blood, collected in a trial of the OX40 agonist ivuxolimab. V is TRBV10-1 and J is TRBJ2-7, with 7 bases that match TRBD2. The DNA of the CDR3 is TGCGCCAGCAGTGAGTCGGTGGGAGGGCGACCCGAGCAGTACTTC. Protein product: CASSESVGGRPEQYF.